The present TCR beta chain was sequenced within a study of read filtering for tumor transcriptome and immune sequencing. On the study more broadly: Mean patient age was approximately 66 years, range roughly 47 to 90; approximately 17 male, roughly 14 female. By R-ISS, stages I, II and III held around 8, 15 and 7 patients.

This clonotype was recorded at least ten times. Molecular barcoded adaptors covering alpha/delta and beta/gamma chains were used on approximately 400 ng RNA. One entry per CDR3 protein, called by TCRdb with MiXCR from the reads. This table holds 60,000 to 75,000 distinct CDR3 sequences, roughly 19% found once. Trimming pared 2 bases from V and 3 bases from J, leaving 8 bases between. Germline loops: CDR1 MNHEY, CDR2 SMNVEV (reference sequence). There are 13 residues in the CDR3. The source of this sequence is a donor at least 40 years old with multiple myeloma. Sequencing was done on a sample of a population of CD138-negative cells sorted from bone marrow. The chain couples TRBV27 to TRBJ2-7; D gene uncertain. CDR3 region: CASSLQWNYEQYF. CDR3 in DNA: TGTGCCAGCAGTTTACAGTGGAACTACGAGCAGTACTTC.